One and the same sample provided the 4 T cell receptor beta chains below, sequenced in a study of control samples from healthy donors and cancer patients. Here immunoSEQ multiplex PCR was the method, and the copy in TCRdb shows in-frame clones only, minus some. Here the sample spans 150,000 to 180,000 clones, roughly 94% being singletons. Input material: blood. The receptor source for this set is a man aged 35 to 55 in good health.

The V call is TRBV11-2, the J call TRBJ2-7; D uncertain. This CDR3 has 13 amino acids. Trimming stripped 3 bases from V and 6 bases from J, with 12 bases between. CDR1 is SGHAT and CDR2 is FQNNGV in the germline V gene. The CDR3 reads CASSLGFPSEQYF. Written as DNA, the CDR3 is TGTGCCAGCAGCTTGGGTTTCCCGAGCGAGCAGTACTTC.

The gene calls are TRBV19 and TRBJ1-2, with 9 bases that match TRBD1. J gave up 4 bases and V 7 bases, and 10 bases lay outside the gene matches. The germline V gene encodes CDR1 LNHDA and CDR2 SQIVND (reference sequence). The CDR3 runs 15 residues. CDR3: CASTPGTGRTYGYTF. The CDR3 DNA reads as TGTGCCAGTACTCCCGGGACAGGGAGGACCTATGGCTACACCTTC.

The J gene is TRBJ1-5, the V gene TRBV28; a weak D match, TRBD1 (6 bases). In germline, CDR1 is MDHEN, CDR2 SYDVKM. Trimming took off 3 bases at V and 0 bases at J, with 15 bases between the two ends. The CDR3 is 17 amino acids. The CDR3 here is CASSFLGRGNSNQPQHF. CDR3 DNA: TGTGCCAGCAGTTTTTTAGGCAGGGGCAATAGCAATCAGCCCCAGCATTTT.

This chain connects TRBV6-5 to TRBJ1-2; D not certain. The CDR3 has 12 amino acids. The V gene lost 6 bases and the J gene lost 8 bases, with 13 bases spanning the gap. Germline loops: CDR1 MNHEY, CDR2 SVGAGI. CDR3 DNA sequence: TGTGCCAGCAGACCGATCGGTGGAGGCTACACCTTC. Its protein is CASRPIGGGYTF.